These T cell receptor beta chains were read from a single sample in a study of blood T cell repertoires in COVID-19. Measured with immunoSEQ multiplex PCR; TCRdb has only the in-frame clones, and not every one. Seen here are about 200,000 clones, approximately 80% observed once, and the top ten hold 6.9%. Sequenced sample: peripheral blood. The source of these receptors is a human donor with acute or convalescent COVID-19. The donor label of this sample is uncertain. Both conserved end residues are part of each CDR3. Fields, in order: CDR3 protein, CDR3 DNA, clone size, CDR3 length, V gene, D gene, J gene. D genes are given only for firm matches. Some rows have no size entry. The others give once, few or many, or a class for an expanded clone.

CDR3 protein: CASSLERQGTQPQHF
CDR3 DNA: TGTGCCAGCAGCTTGGAAAGACAGGGCACTCAGCCCCAGCATTTT
clone size: NA
CDR3 length: 15
V gene: TRBV5-5
D gene: TRBD1
J gene: TRBJ1-5

CDR3 protein: CASEPGGRGDSNQPQHF
CDR3 DNA: TGTGCCAGCGAACCCGGCGGGAGGGGGGATAGCAATCAGCCCCAGCATTTT
clone size: NA
CDR3 length: 17
V gene: TRBV25-1
D gene: NA
J gene: TRBJ1-5

CDR3 protein: CASSFPGAYEQYF
CDR3 DNA: TGTGCCAGCAGTTTTCCAGGGGCCTACGAGCAGTACTTC
clone size: NA
CDR3 length: 13
V gene: TRBV28
D gene: NA
J gene: TRBJ2-7

CDR3 protein: CASISGHLNTEAFF
CDR3 DNA: TGTGCCAGTATTTCGGGACACTTGAACACTGAAGCTTTCTTT
clone size: NA
CDR3 length: 14
V gene: TRBV19
D gene: NA
J gene: TRBJ1-1

CDR3 protein: CASSQGGRAGELFF
CDR3 DNA: TGTGCCAGCAGCCAGGGGGGTAGAGCCGGGGAGCTGTTTTTT
clone size: NA
CDR3 length: 14
V gene: TRBV5-4
D gene: NA
J gene: TRBJ2-2

CDR3 protein: CASSEGQGGTYEQYF
CDR3 DNA: TGTGCCAGCAGCGAGGGACAGGGGGGAACCTACGAGCAGTACTTC
clone size: NA
CDR3 length: 15
V gene: TRBV7-7
D gene: TRBD1
J gene: TRBJ2-7

CDR3 protein: CASTGDSYEQYF
CDR3 DNA: TGTGCCAGTACAGGGGACTCCTACGAGCAGTACTTC
clone size: NA
CDR3 length: 12
V gene: TRBV2
D gene: TRBD1
J gene: TRBJ2-7

CDR3 protein: CASSIARGLAGGGNEQFF
CDR3 DNA: TGTGCCAGTAGTATAGCCCGGGGACTAGCGGGAGGAGGGAATGAGCAGTTCTTC
clone size: NA
CDR3 length: 18
V gene: TRBV19
D gene: TRBD2
J gene: TRBJ2-1

CDR3 protein: CASSLTGGGQYF
CDR3 DNA: TGTGCCAGTAGCTTGACCGGGGGAGGCCAGTACTTC
clone size: NA
CDR3 length: 12
V gene: TRBV19
D gene: NA
J gene: TRBJ2-7

CDR3 protein: CASSTGARAAAFF
CDR3 DNA: TGTGCCAGCTCTACAGGAGCCAGGGCGGCAGCTTTCTTT
clone size: NA
CDR3 length: 13
V gene: TRBV18
D gene: NA
J gene: TRBJ1-1

CDR3 protein: CASSYRSNQPQHF
CDR3 DNA: TGTGCCAGCAGCTACAGGAGCAATCAGCCCCAGCATTTT
clone size: NA
CDR3 length: 13
V gene: TRBV11-2
D gene: NA
J gene: TRBJ1-5

CDR3 protein: CASSPRERYNEQFF
CDR3 DNA: TGTGCCAGCAGCCCGCGGGAGCGGTACAATGAGCAGTTCTTC
clone size: NA
CDR3 length: 14
V gene: TRBV7-2
D gene: TRBD2
J gene: TRBJ2-1

CDR3 protein: CASSGQSYQPQHF
CDR3 DNA: TGTGCCAGCAGCGGACAGAGTTATCAGCCCCAGCATTTT
clone size: few
CDR3 length: 13
V gene: TRBV6-5
D gene: NA
J gene: TRBJ1-5

CDR3 protein: CASSPPWNTEAFF
CDR3 DNA: TGTGCCAGCAGTCCCCCTTGGAACACTGAAGCTTTCTTT
clone size: NA
CDR3 length: 13
V gene: TRBV6-5
D gene: NA
J gene: TRBJ1-1

CDR3 protein: CTSSQVGRYGAFF
CDR3 DNA: TGCACCAGCAGCCAAGTGGGGCGGTACGGAGCTTTCTTT
clone size: NA
CDR3 length: 13
V gene: TRBV4-1
D gene: NA
J gene: TRBJ1-1

CDR3 protein: CASSPYMVPTDTQYF
CDR3 DNA: TGTGCCAGCAGCCCATACATGGTGCCCACAGATACGCAGTATTTT
clone size: NA
CDR3 length: 15
V gene: TRBV5-8
D gene: NA
J gene: TRBJ2-3

CDR3 protein: CASSPRTSGRANYNEQFF
CDR3 DNA: TGTGCCAGCTCACCTAGGACTAGCGGGAGGGCAAATTACAATGAGCAGTTCTTC
clone size: NA
CDR3 length: 18
V gene: TRBV18
D gene: TRBD2
J gene: TRBJ2-1

CDR3 protein: CAISESRRAEGTEAFF
CDR3 DNA: TGTGCCATCAGTGAGTCGAGAAGGGCAGAGGGCACTGAAGCTTTCTTT
clone size: NA
CDR3 length: 16
V gene: TRBV10-3
D gene: NA
J gene: TRBJ1-1

CDR3 protein: CAWGVRGSNEKLFF
CDR3 DNA: TGTGCCTGGGGGGTCAGGGGATCTAATGAAAAACTGTTTTTT
clone size: NA
CDR3 length: 14
V gene: TRBV30
D gene: NA
J gene: TRBJ1-4

CDR3 protein: CASSLVAGPGSGNTIYF
CDR3 DNA: TGTGCCAGCAGCTTAGTAGCGGGCCCCGGCTCTGGAAACACCATATATTTT
clone size: once
CDR3 length: 17
V gene: TRBV7-2
D gene: NA
J gene: TRBJ1-3

CDR3 protein: CASSQGQGDITDTQYF
CDR3 DNA: TGCGCCAGCAGCCAAGGACAGGGGGATATTACAGATACGCAGTATTTT
clone size: few
CDR3 length: 16
V gene: TRBV4-3
D gene: TRBD1
J gene: TRBJ2-3

CDR3 protein: CASSWQIAGGTDTQYF
CDR3 DNA: TGTGCCAGCAGCTGGCAAATAGCGGGAGGCACAGATACGCAGTATTTT
clone size: NA
CDR3 length: 16
V gene: TRBV5-4
D gene: TRBD2
J gene: TRBJ2-3

CDR3 protein: CASSEGAGSDTQYF
CDR3 DNA: TGTGCCAGCAGTGAGGGGGCCGGGTCAGATACGCAGTATTTT
clone size: NA
CDR3 length: 14
V gene: TRBV2
D gene: NA
J gene: TRBJ2-3

CDR3 protein: CASSLPTGGGGNEQFF
CDR3 DNA: TGTGCCAGCAGCTTACCTACAGGGGGCGGAGGGAATGAGCAGTTCTTC
clone size: NA
CDR3 length: 16
V gene: TRBV11-2
D gene: TRBD1
J gene: TRBJ2-1

CDR3 protein: CASSLLPAGQSKNIQYF
CDR3 DNA: TGTGCCAGCTCCCTCTTGCCGGCCGGACAGTCCAAAAACATTCAGTACTTC
clone size: NA
CDR3 length: 17
V gene: TRBV11-2
D gene: NA
J gene: TRBJ2-4

CDR3 protein: CASSSKGVAQSGEQFF
CDR3 DNA: TGTGCCAGCAGCTCGAAGGGGGTAGCTCAATCGGGTGAGCAGTTCTTC
clone size: NA
CDR3 length: 16
V gene: TRBV5-4
D gene: NA
J gene: TRBJ2-1

CDR3 protein: CASSPRLAGGVNEQFF
CDR3 DNA: TGTGCCAGCAGCCCAAGACTAGCGGGAGGGGTCAATGAGCAGTTCTTC
clone size: NA
CDR3 length: 16
V gene: TRBV11-2
D gene: TRBD2
J gene: TRBJ2-1

CDR3 protein: CASRPGGVTNEKLFF
CDR3 DNA: TGTGCCAGCAGACCGGGAGGGGTAACTAATGAAAAACTGTTTTTT
clone size: few
CDR3 length: 15
V gene: TRBV28
D gene: NA
J gene: TRBJ1-4

CDR3 protein: CATSDLGGNSYNEQFF
CDR3 DNA: TGTGCCACCAGTGATTTGGGAGGGAACTCCTACAATGAGCAGTTCTTC
clone size: NA
CDR3 length: 16
V gene: TRBV24-1
D gene: NA
J gene: TRBJ2-1

CDR3 protein: CATSRDPSGSYNEQFF
CDR3 DNA: TGTGCCACCAGCAGAGACCCTAGCGGTTCCTACAATGAGCAGTTCTTC
clone size: NA
CDR3 length: 16
V gene: TRBV15
D gene: TRBD2
J gene: TRBJ2-1

CDR3 protein: CASSRLAGSTDTQYF
CDR3 DNA: TGTGCCAGTAGTCGACTAGCGGGCAGCACAGATACGCAGTATTTT
clone size: once
CDR3 length: 15
V gene: TRBV19
D gene: TRBD2
J gene: TRBJ2-3

CDR3 protein: CASSLSGRGTEAFF
CDR3 DNA: TGTGCCAGCAGCTTAAGCGGCAGGGGAACTGAAGCTTTCTTT
clone size: NA
CDR3 length: 14
V gene: TRBV11-2
D gene: NA
J gene: TRBJ1-1

CDR3 protein: CASRGQGDSYNSPLHF
CDR3 DNA: TGTGCCAGTAGGGGACAGGGGGACTCCTATAATTCACCCCTCCACTTT
clone size: NA
CDR3 length: 16
V gene: TRBV19
D gene: TRBD1
J gene: TRBJ1-6

CDR3 protein: CASSLVGGLAQPQHF
CDR3 DNA: TGTGCCAGTAGTCTGGTAGGTGGATTAGCTCAGCCCCAGCATTTT
clone size: NA
CDR3 length: 15
V gene: TRBV19
D gene: NA
J gene: TRBJ1-5

CDR3 protein: CASSVEGGGLYGYTF
CDR3 DNA: TGTGCCAGCAGCGTAGAAGGAGGGGGCCTTTATGGCTACACCTTC
clone size: NA
CDR3 length: 15
V gene: TRBV9
D gene: TRBD1
J gene: TRBJ1-2

CDR3 protein: CASTPTLASDTQYF
CDR3 DNA: TGTGCCAGCACCCCCACCCTAGCTTCAGATACGCAGTATTTT
clone size: NA
CDR3 length: 14
V gene: TRBV9
D gene: NA
J gene: TRBJ2-3

CDR3 protein: CASSLLGRNTEAFF
CDR3 DNA: TGCGCCAGCAGCTTGCTGGGGAGGAACACTGAAGCTTTCTTT
clone size: NA
CDR3 length: 14
V gene: TRBV5-1
D gene: NA
J gene: TRBJ1-1

CDR3 protein: CASSQNKGGETSNYGYTF
CDR3 DNA: TGCGCCAGCAGCCAGAATAAGGGGGGGGAAACTTCTAACTATGGCTACACCTTC
clone size: NA
CDR3 length: 18
V gene: TRBV4-1
D gene: NA
J gene: TRBJ1-2

CDR3 protein: CSAGTGGSYTF
CDR3 DNA: TGCAGTGCTGGAACCGGGGGGAGCTACACCTTC
clone size: once
CDR3 length: 11
V gene: TRBV20-1
D gene: NA
J gene: TRBJ1-2

CDR3 protein: CAISGSGGAWEQYF
CDR3 DNA: TGTGCCATCAGTGGCTCAGGGGGAGCTTGGGAGCAGTACTTC
clone size: NA
CDR3 length: 14
V gene: TRBV10-3
D gene: TRBD1
J gene: TRBJ2-7